One and the same sample provided the 21 T cell receptor beta chains below, sequenced in a study of vaccination effects on CD4 cells after COVID-19. Their specific antigens are unknown. This table comes from immunoSEQ multiplex PCR, and its TCRdb copy is limited to in-frame clones, with some not included. This repertoire shows about 66,000 clones, around 80% found once; its top ten account for approximately 2.4%. It was after more than 8 days of culture that CD4+ T cells were isolated. It was two doses of either the BNT162b2 or mRNA-1273 vaccine that participants received. Sequences were derived from CD4+ T cells from PBMCs cultured without peptide, sampled after COVID-19 vaccination. All receptors come from a human donor who received a COVID-19 vaccine.

The V and J genes are TRBV7-9 and TRBJ2-7, with 12 nucleotides matching TRBD2. The CDR3 extends over 15 amino acids. Germline values: CDR1 SEHNR, CDR2 FQNEAQ (reference sequence). The junction had 6 bases not matched to a gene; V was cut back by 4 bases and J by 5 bases. CDR3: CASSSWTSGVNEQYV. The CDR3 coding sequence is TGTGCCAGCAGCTCCTGGACTAGCGGGGTTAACGAGCAGTACGTC.

This clone was detected once. This chain uses TRBV15 with TRBJ1-2; D unclear. The CDR3 loop spans 16 amino acids. CDR1 LNHNV and CDR2 YYDKDF come from the germline V gene (reference sequence). V dropped 0 bases and J dropped 0 bases, with 11 bases sitting between them. CDR3 DNA: TGTGCCACCAGCAGAGATCGCGACAAGTCTAACTATGGCTACACCTTC. Translating gives CATSRDRDKSNYGYTF. Filled out from reference TRBV15 and TRBJ1-2, the complete variable domain reads DAMVIQNPRYQVTQFGKPVTLSCSQTLNHNVMYWYQQKSSQAPKLLFHYYDKDFNNEADTPDNFQSRRPNTSFCFLDIRSPGLGDTAMYLCATSRDRDKSNYGYTFGSGTRLTVV.

Note on this clone: The sample contains more than one DNA sequence encoding this CDR3. The CDR3 DNA sequence: TGCGCCAGCAGCCGGGATTCTAGCACAGATACGCAGTATTTT. Translated: CASSRDSSTDTQYF. This chain connects TRBV5-1 to TRBJ2-3; D may be TRBD2 (5 bases). The germline V gene encodes CDR1 SGHRS and CDR2 YFSETQ. V shed 4 bases and J shed 0 bases, with 9 bases lying between them. There are 14 residues in the CDR3.

This clone appeared once. The chain employs TRBV12-5 and TRBJ2-3; 14 bases match TRBD2. The CDR3 has 16 amino acids. Germline CDR1 reads LGHNT; CDR2 reads FRNRAP. Trimming removed 1 base from V and 5 bases from J; junction bases left unmatched: 2. CDR3 amino acids: CASGLGTSGGRDTQYF. The CDR3 DNA reads as TGTGCTAGTGGTTTGGGGACTAGCGGGGGGAGAGATACGCAGTATTTT. The full variable domain, completed using reference TRBV12-5 and TRBJ2-3, is DARVTQTPRHKVTEMGQEVTMRCQPILGHNTVFWYRQTMMQGLELLAYFRNRAPLDDSGMPKDRFSAEMPDATLATLKIQPSEPRDSAVYFCASGLGTSGGRDTQYFGPGTRLTVL.

The rearrangement joins TRBV6-5 to TRBJ1-3; 7 bases match TRBD1. The V and J ends lost 7 bases and 2 bases, in that order; junction bases with no gene match: 5. Germline lookup yields CDR1 MNHEY and CDR2 SVGAGI. CDR3 length: 14 residues. The CDR3 spells CASKTGTAGNTIYF. CDR3 coding DNA: TGTGCCAGCAAGACAGGGACGGCTGGAAACACCATATATTTT.

This chain links TRBV5-6 with TRBJ1-1, with a possible D match to TRBD1 (5 bases). The CDR3 totals 13 residues. CDR1 is SGHDT and CDR2 is YYEEEE in the germline V gene. The V gene lost 3 bases and the J gene lost 4 bases, with 10 bases spanning the gap. The CDR3 coding sequence is TGTGCCAGCAGCTATCCGACAGTCACTGAAGCTTTCTTT. As protein: CASSYPTVTEAFF. Looking up the rest from reference TRBV5-6 and TRBJ1-1 gives the full variable domain: DAGVTQSPTHLIKTRGQQVTLRCSPKSGHDTVSWYQQALGQGPQFIFQYYEEEERQRGNFPDRFSGHQFPNYSSELNVNALLLGDSALYLCASSYPTVTEAFFGQGTRLTVV.

The chain has TRBV2 and TRBJ2-1; 7 bases align to TRBD1. CDR1 is SNHLY, CDR2 FYNNEI, per germline. V shed 7 bases and J 0 bases; nucleotides not matched to a gene: 6. CDR3 size: 15 residues. CDR3 nucleotides: TGTGCCAGCATCCTACAGGGGATCTCCTACAATGAGCAGTTCTTC. Translated: CASILQGISYNEQFF. The full variable domain, with the rest looked up from reference TRBV2 and TRBJ2-1, is EPEVTQTPSHQVTQMGQEVILRCVPISNHLYFYWYRQILGQKVEFLVSFYNNEISEKSEIFDDQFSVERPDGSNFTLKIRSTKLEDSAMYFCASILQGISYNEQFFGPGTRLTVL.

The chain joins TRBV25-1 to TRBJ2-1; 9 nucleotides agree with TRBD1. This CDR3 has 15 residues. Trimming at V came to 4 bases and at J to 6 bases, leaving 7 bases not matched to a gene. Germline V gene data show CDR1 as MGHDK and CDR2 as SYGVNS. The CDR3 bases are TGTGCCAGCAGTGGTCCGGGACAGGGATTCAATGAGCAGTTCTTC. Translation: CASSGPGQGFNEQFF.

The genes are TRBV3-1 (or the pseudogene TRBV3-2) and TRBJ2-7, with a weak D call TRBD2 (7 bases). Germline assignment: CDR1 LGHDT and CDR2 YNNKEL (reference sequence). The CDR3 loop spans 14 amino acids. V shed 1 base and J shed 6 bases, with 13 bases lying between them. CDR3 loop: CASSQGRGGREQYV. The CDR3 DNA follows: TGTGCCAGCAGCCAAGGGAGGGGGGGCCGCGAGCAGTACGTC.

V gene TRBV6-5 combines with J gene TRBJ1-2, with TRBD1 as a possible D gene (5 bases). The V end was cut by 2 bases, the J end by 4 bases, with 14 bases between. The V gene's germline CDR1 is MNHEY and CDR2 SVGAGI. The CDR3 has 15 residues. CDR3 amino acids: CASSYRQGGGYGYTF. The CDR3 DNA follows: TGTGCCAGCAGTTACCGGCAGGGCGGGGGCTATGGCTACACCTTC.

The genes are TRBV6-5 and TRBJ1-5; 7 bases are shared with TRBD1. The germline gives CDR1 MNHEY, CDR2 SVGAGI. There are 14 residues in the CDR3. V lost 6 bases, J lost 2 bases, and 4 bases stayed unmatched. The CDR3 loop is CASRPDRGNQPQHF. DNA for the CDR3: TGTGCCAGCAGACCCGACAGGGGCAATCAGCCCCAGCATTTT.

The CDR3 reads CASRRSANEKLFF. The CDR3 DNA is TGTGCCAGTCGTCGGTCTGCTAATGAAAAACTGTTTTTT. The genes are TRBV12-3 or TRBV12-4 and TRBJ1-4, with unresolved D. This CDR3 contains 13 residues. Deletions cut 9 bases from V and 3 bases from J, with 11 bases between.

This chain uses TRBV19 with TRBJ1-5; TRBD1 matches 7 bases. CDR1 is LNHDA and CDR2 is SQIVND in the germline V gene (reference sequence). The CDR3 loop spans 16 amino acids. The J segment lost 1 base and the V segment lost 4 bases, leaving 7 bases of the junction unmatched. The CDR3 DNA is TGTGCCAGTAGTACCGGGAACAGGGGAAGCAATCAGCCCCAGCATTTT. It yields the protein CASSTGNRGSNQPQHF.

By share, this clone ranks as medium-sized. The V and J genes are TRBV9 and TRBJ1-1; a weak D match, TRBD1 (6 bases). V shed 3 bases and J shed 5 bases, with 14 bases lying between them. This CDR3 is 14 amino acids long. Per germline, CDR1 SGDLS and CDR2 YYNGEE. DNA for the CDR3: TGTGCCAGCAGCGCCCAAGTAGGGGGGACTGAAGCTTTCTTT. This sequence encodes CASSAQVGGTEAFF.

This clone has just a few counts. CDR3: CASSSSFRQGTTGELFF. CDR3 nucleotides: TGTGCCAGCAGCTCTTCTTTCCGACAGGGAACGACCGGGGAGCTGTTTTTT. V is TRBV5-6 and J is TRBJ2-2, with TRBD1 matching 7 bases. V lost 3 bases, J lost 5 bases, and 13 bases stayed unmatched. The CDR3 has 17 residues. Germline values: CDR1 SGHDT, CDR2 YYEEEE.

The chain combines TRBV19 with TRBJ1-2, with D tentatively TRBD1 (6 bases). Germline assignment: CDR1 LNHDA and CDR2 SQIVND (reference sequence). This CDR3 has 12 residues. Trimming stripped 4 bases from V and 7 bases from J, with 10 bases between. The chain's CDR3 is CASSNREGGYTF. Here the CDR3 DNA reads TGTGCCAGTAGTAACAGGGAAGGTGGCTACACCTTC.

This clone was picked up one time. V and J are TRBV24-1 and TRBJ2-1, with D tentatively TRBD1 or TRBD2 (5 bases each). The length of the CDR3 is 16 residues. The V and J ends lost 1 base and 5 bases respectively, with 14 bases between them. The germline gives CDR1 KGHDR, CDR2 SFDVKD. DNA of the CDR3: TGTGCCACCAGTGATTTTGGGGCAGGGAGCAACAATGAGCAGTTCTTC. Its translation is CATSDFGAGSNNEQFF.

This sequence joins TRBV4-1 and TRBJ1-5, with D tentatively TRBD1 (5 bases). V was trimmed by 1 base and J by 3 bases, leaving 13 bases between them. Germline V lookup: CDR1 MGHRA, CDR2 YSYEKL. The length of the CDR3 is 16 residues. CDR3 coding DNA: TGCGCCAGCAGCCAAGGGGTTTTGGGGCCCAATCAGCCCCAGCATTTT. This sequence encodes CASSQGVLGPNQPQHF.

This clone was seen more than once but under ten times. The rearrangement joins TRBV14 to TRBJ2-2; D is undetermined. The germline V gene encodes CDR1 SGHDN and CDR2 FVKESK. The CDR3 runs 13 residues. V shed 4 bases and J shed 4 bases, with 7 bases lying between them. The CDR3 nucleotides read TGTGCCAGCAGCCGGCAGGCCACCGGGGAGCTGTTTTTT. The encoded protein is CASSRQATGELFF.

The chain carries TRBV7-9 and TRBJ2-2; D uncertain. V was cut by 7 bases and J by 5 bases, with 17 bases left in between. The CDR3 is made up of 15 amino acids. In germline, CDR1 is SEHNR, CDR2 FQNEAQ (reference sequence). The CDR3 region is CASTVIRGRTGELFF. CDR3 in DNA: TGTGCCAGCACCGTAATCCGCGGCCGTACCGGGGAGCTGTTTTTT.

The rearrangement uses TRBV7-3 and TRBJ2-1, with TRBD2 identical over 10 bases. The germline gives CDR1 SGHTA, CDR2 FQGTGA. The length of the CDR3 is 14 residues. Losses at the gene ends were 5 bases for V and 7 bases for J; bases not matched to a gene: 5. CDR3: CASSLAGVKNEQFF. In DNA, the CDR3 is TGTGCCAGCAGCCTAGCGGGGGTTAAGAATGAGCAGTTCTTC.